What follows are 13 T cell receptor beta chains derived from one specimen sequenced in a study of human T cells and chemical hapten exposure. Via MiXCR, TCRdb re-called the RACE reads, giving one row per CDR3 protein. The repertoire holds 150,000 to 200,000 distinct CDR3 sequences, with 13% to 15% as singletons. As for time point: patch test 1, 2 weeks after DPC sensitization. Treatment: therapeutic diphenylcyclopropenone sensitization with weekly scalp DPC. The material was whole blood, obtained in connection with sensitization to the hapten diphenylcyclopropenone (DPC). The receptors here all came from a woman in her twenties or thirties with alopecia areata. Some clones in this sample may be carry-over from other donors' samples.

The chain employs TRBV5-1 and TRBJ1-6, with D maybe TRBD1 (5 bases). Germline CDR1 is SGHRS and CDR2 is YFSETQ. This CDR3 comprises 13 residues. V dropped 4 bases and J dropped 13 bases, with 15 bases sitting between them. The DNA for the CDR3 is TGCGCCAGCAGCCCCCCTTCCGGGGCTCCCCTCCACTTT. Its protein is CASSPPSGAPLHF.

This clonotype was seen ten or more times. V gene TRBV13 combines with J gene TRBJ1-1, with D unclear. Germline V gives CDR1 PRHDT, CDR2 FYEKMQ (reference sequence). This CDR3 is 13 amino acids long. Trimming cost V 5 bases and J 2 bases, with 9 bases left between them. This CDR3 is CASSGRANTEAFF. Here the CDR3 DNA reads TGTGCCAGCAGCGGGAGGGCTAACACTGAAGCTTTCTTT.

This clonotype was seen a handful of times. The rearrangement links TRBV28 to TRBJ2-1; 12 bases map to TRBD2. Germline V gives CDR1 MDHEN, CDR2 SYDVKM. The CDR3 runs to 16 residues. J lost 9 bases, V lost 6 bases, and 12 bases had no gene match. CDR3 sequence: CASSPLAGGLYTEQFF. DNA for the CDR3: TGTGCCAGCAGCCCCCTAGCGGGGGGGCTGTATACTGAGCAGTTCTTC. The entire variable domain, with the rest obtained from reference TRBV28 and TRBJ2-1, is as follows: DVKVTQSSRYLVKRTGEKVFLECVQDMDHENMFWYRQDPGLGLRLIYFSYDVKMKEKGDIPEGYSVSREKKERFSLILESASTNQTSMYLCASSPLAGGLYTEQFFGPGTRLTVL.

This clonotype was counted ten times or more. The CDR3 coding sequence is TGTGCCAGCAGCCAGTTAGCGGGAACCTACAATGAGCAGTTCTTC. Amino acid sequence: CASSQLAGTYNEQFF. The rearrangement links TRBV5-4 to TRBJ2-1; 8 bases are shared with TRBD2. Germline-derived CDR1 and CDR2 are SGHNT and YYREEE (reference sequence). The CDR3 consists of 15 residues. The V gene end was trimmed by 4 bases and the J gene end by 2 bases; junction bases not matched to a gene: 5.

The chain employs TRBV5-6 and TRBJ2-3, with 7 bases that match TRBD2. This CDR3 has 18 residues. Germline loops: CDR1 SGHDT, CDR2 YYEEEE. J was trimmed by 2 bases and V by 0 bases; bases with no gene match: 12. CDR3 DNA: TGTGCCAGCAGCTTGGCAGGGCTGGGCGGGAGAATCACAGATACGCAGTATTTT. This sequence encodes CASSLAGLGGRITDTQYF.

This chain uses TRBV5-6 with TRBJ1-3; TRBD1 matches at 8 bases. The V gene end was trimmed by 3 bases and the J gene end by 2 bases; junction bases not matched to a gene: 1. The CDR3 is made up of 14 amino acids. Germline V gene data show CDR1 as SGHDT and CDR2 as YYEEEE. The CDR3 coding sequence is TGTGCCAGCAGCTGGGGACAGGCTGGAAACACCATATATTTT. Protein sequence: CASSWGQAGNTIYF.

This chain links TRBV27 with TRBJ1-4, with 10 bases aligning to TRBD1. V gave up 0 bases and J gave up 3 bases; unmatched junction bases: 10. CDR3 length: 19 residues. Germline V gives CDR1 MNHEY, CDR2 SMNVEV (reference sequence). Here the CDR3 DNA reads TGTGCCAGCAGTTTATCCCCGGGACAGGGGTCCCTGGCTAATGAAAAACTGTTTTTT. Translated: CASSLSPGQGSLANEKLFF. Full variable domain (rest looked up from reference TRBV27 and TRBJ1-4): EAQVTQNPRYLITVTGKKLTVTCSQNMNHEYMSWYRQDPGLGLRQIYYSMNVEVTDKGDVPEGYKVSRKEKRNFPLILESPSPNQTSLYFCASSLSPGQGSLANEKLFFGSGTQLSVL.

This rearrangement joins TRBV5-4 to TRBJ2-3; TRBD1 might be the D (6 bases). Germline V gene data show CDR1 as SGHNT and CDR2 as YYREEE (reference sequence). Trimming cost V 4 bases and J 0 bases, with 12 bases left between them. This CDR3 comprises 15 residues. The CDR3, as DNA: TGTGCCAGCAGCCCACGACAGGCGAGCACAGATACGCAGTATTTT. Its protein product is CASSPRQASTDTQYF.

V gene TRBV6-5 combines with J gene TRBJ1-1; TRBD1 is a possible D gene (5 bases). Germline CDR1 reads MNHEY; CDR2 reads SVGAGI. V was trimmed by 4 bases and J by 2 bases, leaving 14 bases between them. This CDR3 has 15 amino acids. CDR3 bases: TGTGCCAGCAGTTCCGGGGGGGTGCCAAACACTGAAGCTTTCTTT. Amino acids: CASSSGGVPNTEAFF.

This clonotype was picked up a small number of times. The rearrangement uses TRBV7-2 and TRBJ2-2; D is perhaps TRBD1 (6 bases). V dropped 6 bases and J dropped 4 bases, with 12 bases sitting between them. Germline CDR1 is SGHTA and CDR2 is FQGNSA. The CDR3 has 14 residues. The CDR3 is CASSRGQRTGELFF. The CDR3 bases are TGTGCCAGCAGTCGTGGACAGCGCACCGGGGAGCTGTTTTTT.

In this sample, this clonotype turned up many times. The CDR3 spells CASSLSTHSNTGELFF. CDR3 DNA sequence: TGTGCCAGCAGCTTATCGACACACTCGAACACCGGGGAGCTGTTTTTT. The V call is TRBV11-3, the J call TRBJ2-2; no firm D call. V was pared by 2 bases and J by 0 bases, with 10 bases between. Germline V gene data show CDR1 as SGHNT and CDR2 as YENEEA. The CDR3 totals 16 residues.

This clonotype has more than one count but fewer than ten. This chain uses TRBV2 with TRBJ2-6; no reliable D call. Germline V gene data show CDR1 as SNHLY and CDR2 as FYNNEI. With 6 bases removed from V and 1 base from J, the gap between germline ends came to 13 bases. The CDR3 extends over 16 amino acids. As DNA, the CDR3 is TGTGCCAGCAGGGAAAATTGGGGTTCTGGGGCCAACGTCCTGACTTTC. This gives the protein CASRENWGSGANVLTF.

This clonotype was detected only a few times. The V gene is TRBV5-4, the J gene TRBJ1-2; 7 bases line up with TRBD1. The CDR3 is 16 residues long. V shed 0 bases, J shed 7 bases, and the junction held 12 bases outside the gene matches. CDR1 and CDR2 from the germline V gene are SGHNT and YYREEE (reference sequence). CDR3 sequence (DNA): TGTGCCAGCAGCTTGGGCCCTGAGGGACAGCGACGTGGCTACACCTTC. Translation: CASSLGPEGQRRGYTF.